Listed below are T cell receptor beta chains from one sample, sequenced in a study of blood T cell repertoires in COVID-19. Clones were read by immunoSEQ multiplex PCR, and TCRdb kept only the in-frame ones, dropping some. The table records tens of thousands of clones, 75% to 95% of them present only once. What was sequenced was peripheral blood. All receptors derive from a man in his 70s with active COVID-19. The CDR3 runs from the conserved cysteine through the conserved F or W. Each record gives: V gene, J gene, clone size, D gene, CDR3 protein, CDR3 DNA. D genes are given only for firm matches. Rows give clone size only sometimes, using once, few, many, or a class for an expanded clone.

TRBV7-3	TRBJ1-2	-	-	CASSLEAAVYGYTF	TGTGCCAGCAGCTTAGAGGCGGCGGTATATGGCTACACCTTC
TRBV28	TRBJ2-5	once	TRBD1	CASSGGQGVWETQYF	TGTGCCAGCAGTGGAGGACAGGGGGTGTGGGAGACCCAGTACTTC
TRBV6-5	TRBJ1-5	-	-	CASTRGSNQPQHF	TGTGCCAGTACCCGGGGGAGCAATCAGCCCCAGCATTTT
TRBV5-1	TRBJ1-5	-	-	CASSLGGRQPQHF	TGCGCCAGCAGCTTAGGGGGTCGTCAGCCCCAGCATTTT
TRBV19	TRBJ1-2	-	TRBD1	CASSTQGASYGYTF	TGTGCCAGTAGTACCCAGGGGGCAAGCTATGGCTACACCTTC
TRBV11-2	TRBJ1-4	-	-	CASSLDGRANYEKLFF	TGTGCCAGCAGCTTAGATGGCAGGGCGAATTATGAAAAACTGTTTTTT
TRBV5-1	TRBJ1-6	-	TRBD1	CASSLGGGQISPLHF	TGCGCCAGCAGCTTGGGAGGGGGACAGATTTCACCCCTCCACTTT
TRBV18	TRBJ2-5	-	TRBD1	CASSPRDRGPIQETQYF	TGTGCCAGCTCACCACGGGACAGGGGACCTATACAAGAGACCCAGTACTTC
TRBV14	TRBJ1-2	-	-	CASSRDTLNYGYTF	TGTGCCAGCAGCCGGGACACCTTAAACTATGGCTACACCTTC
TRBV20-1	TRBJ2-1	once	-	CSASPGGSYNEQFF	TGCAGTGCCAGTCCAGGGGGGTCCTACAATGAGCAGTTCTTC
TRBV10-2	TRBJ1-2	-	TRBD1	CASSEPSGGNYGYTF	TGCGCCAGCAGTGAGCCGTCAGGGGGGAACTATGGCTACACCTTC
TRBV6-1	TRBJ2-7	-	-	CASSEEQGRYF	TGTGCCAGCAGTGAAGAACAGGGACGGTACTTC
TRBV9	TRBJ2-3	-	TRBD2	CASSVTSGGDTQYF	TGTGCCAGCAGCGTGACTAGCGGGGGTGATACGCAGTATTTT
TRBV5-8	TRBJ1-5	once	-	CASSLGEGANNQPQHF	TGTGCCAGCAGCTTGGGCGAAGGAGCCAACAATCAGCCCCAGCATTTT
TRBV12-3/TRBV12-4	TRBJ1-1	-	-	CASSLVREAFF	TGTGCCAGCAGTTTAGTCCGGGAGGCTTTCTTT
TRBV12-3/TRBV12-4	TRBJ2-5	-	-	CASSSGMQETQYF	TGTGCCAGCAGTTCAGGAATGCAAGAGACCCAGTACTTC
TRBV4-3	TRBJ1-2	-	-	CASSQDYLGRGYGYTF	TGCGCCAGCAGCCAAGATTACCTCGGGAGAGGGTATGGCTACACCTTC
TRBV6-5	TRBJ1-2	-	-	CASSLTGSANYGYTF	TGTGCCAGCAGTTTAACAGGTTCAGCTAACTATGGCTACACCTTC
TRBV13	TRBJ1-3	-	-	CASSLDRGNTIYF	TGTGCCAGCAGCTTAGACAGAGGAAACACCATATATTTT
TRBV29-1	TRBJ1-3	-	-	CSVRSTGRGPTGNTIYF	TGCAGCGTTCGAAGTACTGGAAGGGGCCCCACTGGAAACACCATATATTTT
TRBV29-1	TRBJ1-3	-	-	CSVEDLSFSGNTIYF	TGCAGCGTTGAAGATCTGTCCTTCTCTGGAAACACCATATATTTT
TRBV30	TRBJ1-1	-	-	CAWSPFRAGKNTEAFF	TGTGCCTGGAGCCCCTTCCGGGCAGGGAAGAACACTGAAGCTTTCTTT
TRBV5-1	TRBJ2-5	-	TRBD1	CASSSGTGVRETQYF	TGCGCCAGCAGCTCCGGGACAGGGGTTCGAGAGACCCAGTACTTC
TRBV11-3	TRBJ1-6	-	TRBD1	CATSFRQGNNSPLHF	TGTGCCACCAGTTTCAGACAGGGGAATAATTCACCCCTCCACTTT
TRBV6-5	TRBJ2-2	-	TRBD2	CASSFLAGGRTGELFF	TGTGCCAGCAGTTTCTTAGCGGGGGGGCGCACCGGGGAGCTGTTTTTT
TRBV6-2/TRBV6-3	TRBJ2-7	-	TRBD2	CASSSLSGGRSYEQYF	TGTGCCAGCAGTTCACTTAGCGGGGGTAGATCCTACGAGCAGTACTTC
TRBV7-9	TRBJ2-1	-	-	CASSPGRTSYNEQFF	TGTGCCAGCAGCCCAGGTAGAACCTCCTACAATGAGCAGTTCTTC
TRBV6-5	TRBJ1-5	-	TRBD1	CASSRDRTNQPQHF	TGTGCCAGCAGTCGGGACAGGACGAATCAGCCCCAGCATTTT
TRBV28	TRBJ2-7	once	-	CASSQGRYEQYF	TGTGCCAGCAGCCAGGGCCGATACGAGCAGTACTTC
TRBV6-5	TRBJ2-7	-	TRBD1	CASSYSQGPYEQYF	TGTGCCAGCAGTTACTCACAGGGGCCCTACGAGCAGTACTTC
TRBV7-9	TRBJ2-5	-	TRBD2	CASSLEERGQYF	TGTGCCAGCAGCTTAGAGGAGCGGGGGCAGTACTTC
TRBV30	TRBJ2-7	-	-	CAWSVPPNREQYF	TGTGCCTGGAGTGTACCCCCCAACAGGGAACAGTACTTC
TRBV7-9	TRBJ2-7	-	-	CASSFEDREQYF	TGTGCCAGCAGCTTTGAGGATCGGGAGCAGTACTTC
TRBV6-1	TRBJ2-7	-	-	CASSETGYYEQYF	TGTGCCAGCAGTGAAACAGGGTACTACGAGCAGTACTTC
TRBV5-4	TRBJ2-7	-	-	CASSHKDNSYEQYF	TGTGCCAGCAGCCACAAGGACAACTCCTACGAGCAGTACTTC
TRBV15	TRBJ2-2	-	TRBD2	CATSRDSGGGRELFF	TGTGCCACCAGCAGAGATTCGGGAGGAGGCAGGGAGCTGTTTTTT
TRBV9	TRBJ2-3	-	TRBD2	CASSPGLAGITDTQYF	TGTGCCAGCAGTCCCGGACTAGCGGGAATCACAGATACGCAGTATTTT